This passage covers 32 T cell receptor beta chains from one sample sequenced in a study of blood T cells in healthy people across ages. Primers used in a second PCR of roughly 6 to 11 cycles were a sample-barcoded 5' primer and a J-beta primer mix. A single record per CDR3 protein comes from TCRdb applying MiXCR to the 5' RACE reads. The sample includes about 1,600,000 distinct CDR3 sequences, around 39% of them seen just once. The sequenced sample was blood. The source of these receptors is a woman younger than 30 in good health.

The rearrangement joins TRBV12-3 or TRBV12-4 to TRBJ2-7; 7 nucleotides match TRBD2. V lost 6 bases, J lost 3 bases, and 11 bases stayed unmatched. The CDR3 length is 15 residues. CDR3 nucleotide sequence: TGTGCCAGCAGCCCTACTAGCGCAGTAGTCTACGAGCAGTACTTC. Its protein product is CASSPTSAVVYEQYF.

A few counts support this clonotype. The chain carries TRBV20-1 and TRBJ1-4; a possible D gene is TRBD1 (6 bases). V was pared by 6 bases and J by 6 bases, with 17 bases between. The germline V gene encodes CDR1 DFQATT and CDR2 SNEGSKA (reference sequence). CDR3 size: 14 residues. The CDR3 DNA reads TGCAGTGCGAGCAAACAGGGTAGCTATGAAAAACTGTTTTTT. Translation: CSASKQGSYEKLFF.

The chain joins TRBV24-1 to TRBJ2-3, with D tentatively TRBD1 (5 bases). V was shortened by 3 bases and J by 2 bases, with 17 bases between the two germline ends. CDR3 length equals 17 residues. Per germline, CDR1 KGHDR and CDR2 SFDVKD. In nucleotides, the CDR3 is TGTGCCACCAGTGATATGGGGCAGGGTGGGAACACAGATACGCAGTATTTT. This encodes CATSDMGQGGNTDTQYF.

The chain carries TRBV19 and TRBJ2-5; a possible D gene is TRBD2 (5 bases). V shed 7 bases and J shed 11 bases, with 26 bases lying between them. CDR3 length: 15 amino acids. Germline V CDR1 and CDR2: LNHDA, SQIVND (reference sequence). For the CDR3, the DNA is TGTGCCAGTACCCCCCGGGGTACCATATACAATGAGCAGTACTTC. Amino acid sequence: CASTPRGTIYNEQYF.

The chain uses TRBV28 and TRBJ2-3; D uncertain. The CDR3 sequence is 14 residues long. Trimming removed 6 bases from V and 5 bases from J, with 15 bases in between. Per the germline V gene, CDR1 is MDHEN and CDR2 is SYDVKM. CDR3 loop: CASSLRRKGDTQYF. The CDR3 region has the DNA TGTGCCAGCAGCCTAAGAAGGAAGGGAGATACGCAGTATTTT. Full variable domain (missing parts from reference TRBV28 and TRBJ2-3): DVKVTQSSRYLVKRTGEKVFLECVQDMDHENMFWYRQDPGLGLRLIYFSYDVKMKEKGDIPEGYSVSREKKERFSLILESASTNQTSMYLCASSLRRKGDTQYFGPGTRLTVL.

This chain links TRBV5-6 with TRBJ2-1; 11 bases fit TRBD2. With V trimmed by 2 bases and J by 6 bases, 7 bases remained unmatched. The germline V gene encodes CDR1 SGHDT and CDR2 YYEEEE. The CDR3 totals 16 residues. CDR3 protein: CASSFRPSGGINEQFF. Here the CDR3 DNA reads TGTGCCAGCAGCTTCCGACCTAGCGGGGGGATCAATGAGCAGTTCTTC. The variable domain in full, with the rest retrieved from reference TRBV5-6 and TRBJ2-1, is DAGVTQSPTHLIKTRGQQVTLRCSPKSGHDTVSWYQQALGQGPQFIFQYYEEEERQRGNFPDRFSGHQFPNYSSELNVNALLLGDSALYLCASSFRPSGGINEQFFGPGTRLTVL.

In DNA, the CDR3 is TGCAGTGCTCCTGAAGCCGGGACTAGCAGCTATGAGCAGTTCTTC. Protein product: CSAPEAGTSSYEQFF. The V call is TRBV20-1, the J call TRBJ2-1; 9 nucleotides align to TRBD2. The CDR3 is 15 residues long. The germline CDR1 and CDR2 sequences are DFQATT and SNEGSKA (reference sequence). After removal of 5 bases from V and 8 bases from J, the junction contained 13 bases not matched to a gene.

This clonotype was detected once. CDR3 nucleotide sequence: TGTGCCAGCAGTGTATCCCGGGACAGCGCCGCAGATACGCAGTATTTT. This codes for CASSVSRDSAADTQYF. The chain couples TRBV28 to TRBJ2-3, with TRBD1 identical over 7 bases. Germline CDR1 and CDR2: MDHEN and SYDVKM. J lost 4 bases, V lost 5 bases, and 12 bases had no gene match. This CDR3 is 16 amino acids long.

About this clonotype: One end of the junction varies from germline; a read error may be responsible. The V gene is TRBV20-1, the J gene TRBJ1-6, with TRBD1 identical over 8 bases. The CDR3 has 15 residues. The germline CDR1 and CDR2 sequences are DFQATT and SNEGSKA (reference sequence). DNA of the CDR3: TGCAGTGCTATGGCAGGGGGCCAATGGGATTCACCCCCCCACTTT. Translating it yields CSAMAGGQWDSPPHF.

This clonotype was detected many times. V and J are TRBV6-6 and TRBJ2-1; a weak D match, TRBD2 (5 bases). The CDR3 is made up of 17 amino acids. Trimming cost V 4 bases and J 3 bases, with 19 bases left between them. Germline CDR1 is MNHNY and CDR2 is SVGAGI (reference sequence). The CDR3 loop is CASSWSAVVGVYNEQFF. CDR3 in DNA: TGTGCCAGCAGTTGGTCGGCAGTGGTCGGGGTCTACAATGAGCAGTTCTTC.

The chain joins TRBV2 to TRBJ1-1; perhaps TRBD1 as D (6 bases). The CDR3 totals 14 residues. The germline gives CDR1 SNHLY, CDR2 FYNNEI. The V gene lost 7 bases and the J gene lost 2 bases, with 14 bases spanning the gap. CDR3 coding DNA: TGTGCCAGCATCCGAGACAGGTCAAACACTGAAGCTTTCTTT. Its translation: CASIRDRSNTEAFF.

This chain uses TRBV20-1 with TRBJ1-2, with 8 bases fitting TRBD1. The CDR3 is 16 residues long. Germline V lookup: CDR1 DFQATT, CDR2 SNEGSKA (reference sequence). Trimming at V came to 3 bases and at J to 9 bases, leaving 18 bases not matched to a gene. CDR3 coding DNA: TGCAGTGCTAGGGGACAGGCGGGCTCCTTACTATGGCGCTACACCTTC. Translated, it gives CSARGQAGSLLWRYTF.

This clonotype was found a few times. This chain links TRBV4-1 with TRBJ1-2; the D is unclear. The CDR3 contains 17 residues. Trimming shortened V by 1 base and J by 4 bases, and 19 bases separated the two germline ends. Germline CDR1 MGHRA, CDR2 YSYEKL. CDR3 amino acids: CASSQGGVPKLSYGYTF. The CDR3 region has the DNA TGCGCCAGCAGCCAAGGCGGGGTACCCAAGTTATCCTATGGCTACACCTTC.

This clonotype was observed once. The chain joins TRBV5-1 to TRBJ1-1, with 7 bases fitting TRBD1. The V and J ends lost 3 bases and 4 bases, in that order; junction bases with no gene match: 6. CDR3 size: 14 residues. In germline, CDR1 is SGHRS, CDR2 YFSETQ. The CDR3 loop reads CASSSRGPPTEAFF. The CDR3 DNA reads TGCGCCAGCAGCTCTAGGGGGCCTCCCACTGAAGCTTTCTTT.

This clonotype appeared a few times. This rearrangement joins TRBV6-5 to TRBJ1-2; TRBD1 is a possible D gene (5 bases). V lost 0 bases and J lost 9, with 17 bases in between. The CDR3 consists of 15 residues. Germline loops: CDR1 MNHEY, CDR2 SVGAGI. The CDR3 reads CASSYSFFSQGSYTF. In DNA form, the CDR3 reads TGTGCCAGCAGTTACTCCTTCTTTTCGCAGGGCAGCTACACCTTC.

V gene TRBV4-1 combines with J gene TRBJ2-1; 7 nucleotides line up with TRBD2. Trimming cost V 2 bases and J 2 bases; bases outside gene matches: 6. This CDR3 has 16 residues. The germline V gene has CDR1 MGHRA and CDR2 YSYEKL. CDR3 sequence: CASSQPGTTTYNEQFF. CDR3 nucleotides: TGCGCCAGCAGCCAACCCGGGACTACCACCTACAATGAGCAGTTCTTC.

This clonotype has only a few counts. The J gene is TRBJ2-2, the V gene TRBV20-1, with TRBD1 as a possible D gene (6 bases). The CDR3 length is 14 residues. The V and J ends lost 4 bases and 5 bases respectively, with 14 bases between them. Germline loops: CDR1 DFQATT, CDR2 SNEGSKA (reference sequence). CDR3 sequence reads: CSATLTQGTGELFF. The CDR3 region has the DNA TGCAGTGCTACCCTTACTCAGGGGACCGGGGAGCTGTTTTTT.

This chain uses TRBV6-6 with TRBJ1-2, with 7 bases aligning to TRBD1. Germline lookup yields CDR1 MNHNY and CDR2 SVGAGI (reference sequence). Losses at the gene ends were 5 bases for V and 5 bases for J; bases not matched to a gene: 11. This CDR3 has 15 residues. CDR3 sequence (DNA): TGTGCCAGCAGTCTACAGGGGACCTTAGAATATGGCTACACCTTC. Its translation: CASSLQGTLEYGYTF.

V usage is TRBV30 and J usage is TRBJ1-6; TRBD1 matches 7 bases. Trimming cost V 5 bases and J 4 bases; bases outside gene matches: 8. This CDR3 comprises 15 residues. The germline gives CDR1 GTSNPN, CDR2 SVGIG (reference sequence). This CDR3 reads CAWCPGTEYNSPLHF. The CDR3 nucleotides are TGTGCCTGGTGCCCCGGGACAGAGTATAATTCACCCCTCCACTTT.

Worth noting for this clonotype: The junction differs from germline at one of its ends, possibly a read error. The rearrangement joins TRBV12-3 or TRBV12-4 to TRBJ2-1; 7 bases fit TRBD2. The CDR3 covers 15 residues. As DNA, the CDR3 is TGTGCCTGCAGTTTGGGCGGGACTATTTACAATGAGCAGTTCTTC. The encoded protein is CACSLGGTIYNEQFF.

The chain uses TRBV19 and TRBJ2-2, with 9 positions matching TRBD1. Trimming at V came to 6 bases and at J to 4 bases, leaving 6 bases not matched to a gene. Germline loops: CDR1 LNHDA, CDR2 SQIVND (reference sequence). The CDR3 is made up of 15 amino acids. CDR3 DNA: TGTGCCAGTAGGCAACAGGGGGCTCCCACCGGGGAGCTGTTTTTT. Its translation is CASRQQGAPTGELFF.

V gene TRBV4-1 combines with J gene TRBJ2-4; TRBD2 is a possible D gene (5 bases). The DNA end is a closer match to TRBJ2-7, so the J assignment may be wrong. The CDR3 has 15 residues. CDR1 and CDR2 (germline): MGHRA, YSYEKL. In DNA form, the CDR3 reads TGCGCCAGCAGCCAAGGGCGAGGGAGTGGACTCGAGCAGTACTTC. Amino acid sequence: CASSQGRGSGLEQYF.

The rearrangement joins TRBV27 to TRBJ2-7; D perhaps matches TRBD1 (6 bases). The CDR3 loop spans 14 amino acids. V gave up 2 bases and J gave up 7 bases, with 15 bases separating them. CDR1 MNHEY and CDR2 SMNVEV come from the germline V gene (reference sequence). The CDR3 loop is CASSLGGREIEQYF. CDR3 coding DNA: TGTGCCAGCAGTTTAGGGGGCCGCGAAATTGAGCAGTACTTC.

A few counts support this clonotype. CDR3 protein: CASSVDPVPTDSYNEQYF. The CDR3 region has the DNA TGTGCCAGCAGCGTAGATCCCGTACCTACCGACTCCTACAATGAGCAGTACTTC. This chain uses TRBV9 with TRBJ2-1, with D hard to call. The end of the DNA aligns better with TRBJ2-7, so the J call may be wrong. The CDR3 contains 18 residues. Germline V gene lookup returns CDR1 SGDLS and CDR2 YYNGEE.

The J gene is TRBJ2-5, the V gene TRBV20-1; D is unresolved. CDR3 length equals 13 residues. With 6 bases removed from V and 2 bases from J, the gap between germline ends came to 13 bases. Germline values: CDR1 DFQATT, CDR2 SNEGSKA (reference sequence). CDR3 DNA sequence: TGCAGTGCCCTTCTAACGGGTCAAGAGACCCAGTACTTC. Translation: CSALLTGQETQYF.

This clonotype was observed a handful of times. This chain links TRBV28 with TRBJ1-5; maybe TRBD1 (5 bases). Looked up from germline, CDR1 is MDHEN and CDR2 is SYDVKM. Trimming stripped 6 bases from V and 4 bases from J, with 16 bases between. This CDR3 region has 15 residues. The CDR3 bases are TGTGCCAGCAGGTTTGCCGGGGCCCTAAATCAGCCCCAGCATTTT. This translates into CASRFAGALNQPQHF. Looking up the rest from reference TRBV28 and TRBJ1-5 gives the full variable domain: DVKVTQSSRYLVKRTGEKVFLECVQDMDHENMFWYRQDPGLGLRLIYFSYDVKMKEKGDIPEGYSVSREKKERFSLILESASTNQTSMYLCASRFAGALNQPQHFGDGTRLSIL.

The chain links TRBV7-3 to TRBJ2-2, with TRBD2 identical over 7 bases. The CDR3 has 17 residues. V lost 2 bases and J lost 2; bases outside the gene matches: 8. Germline V gene sequence: CDR1 SGHTA, CDR2 FQGTGA. CDR3: CASSLLTSGVNTGELFF. CDR3 nucleotide sequence: TGTGCCAGCAGCTTACTCACCAGCGGGGTTAACACCGGGGAGCTGTTTTTT.

This clonotype was seen a few times. This rearrangement joins TRBV3-1 to TRBJ2-3; D possibly matches TRBD1 or TRBD2 (5 bases each). The CDR3 runs to 14 residues. Germline values: CDR1 LGHDT, CDR2 YNNKEL (reference sequence). V lost 8 bases and J 6 bases, leaving 18 bases between the germline ends. The CDR3 DNA reads as TGTGCCAGCGAGGAGGCAGGCGACAGTGATACGCAGTATTTT. It is translated as CASEEAGDSDTQYF.

This chain uses TRBV3-1 with TRBJ2-5; TRBD2 is a possible D gene (5 bases). CDR1 and CDR2 from the germline V gene are LGHDT and YNNKEL (reference sequence). With 2 bases removed from V and 0 bases from J, the gap between germline ends came to 10 bases. The CDR3 is made up of 15 amino acids. The DNA of the CDR3 is TGTGCCAGCAGCCAACCGGGGTCCAACCAAGAGACCCAGTACTTC. This sequence encodes CASSQPGSNQETQYF.

The J gene is TRBJ2-3, the V gene TRBV11-2; no reliable D call. The length of the CDR3 is 14 residues. The V end was cut by 3 bases, the J end by 3 bases, with 10 bases between. Germline CDR1 is SGHAT and CDR2 is FQNNGV. CDR3 loop: CASSFYAATDTQYF. As DNA, the CDR3 is TGTGCCAGCAGCTTCTACGCAGCAACAGATACGCAGTATTTT.

This sequence joins TRBV27 and TRBJ2-1, with no clear D. Germline CDR1 reads MNHEY; CDR2 reads SMNVEV (reference sequence). Trimming shortened V by 10 bases and J by 0 bases, and 16 bases separated the two germline ends. CDR3 length: 15 residues. The CDR3 loop reads CAIRTDGSSYNEQFF. The DNA for the CDR3 is TGTGCCATCCGAACCGACGGAAGCTCCTACAATGAGCAGTTCTTC.

This chain connects TRBV4-2 to TRBJ1-1; no firm D call. Trimming cost V 9 bases and J 3 bases, with 17 bases left between them. The CDR3 loop spans 14 amino acids. Germline V gene data show CDR1 as LGHNA and CDR2 as YNFKEQ. The CDR3 spells CASYHSGRDTEAFF. The CDR3 nucleotides are TGTGCCAGTTACCATTCTGGTAGGGACACTGAAGCTTTCTTT.